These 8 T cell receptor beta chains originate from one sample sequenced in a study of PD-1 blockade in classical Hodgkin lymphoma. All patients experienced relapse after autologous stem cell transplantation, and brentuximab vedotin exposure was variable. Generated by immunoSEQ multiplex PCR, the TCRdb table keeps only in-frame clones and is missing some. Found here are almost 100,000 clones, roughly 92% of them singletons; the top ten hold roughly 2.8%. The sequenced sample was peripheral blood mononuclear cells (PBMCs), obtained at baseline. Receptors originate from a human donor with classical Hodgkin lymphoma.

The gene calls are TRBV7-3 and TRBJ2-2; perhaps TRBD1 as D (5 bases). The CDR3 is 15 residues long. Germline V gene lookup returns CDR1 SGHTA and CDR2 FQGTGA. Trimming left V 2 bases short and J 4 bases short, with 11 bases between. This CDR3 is CASSLSQGGTGELFF. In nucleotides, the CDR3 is TGTGCCAGCAGCTTATCGCAGGGCGGCACCGGGGAGCTGTTTTTT.

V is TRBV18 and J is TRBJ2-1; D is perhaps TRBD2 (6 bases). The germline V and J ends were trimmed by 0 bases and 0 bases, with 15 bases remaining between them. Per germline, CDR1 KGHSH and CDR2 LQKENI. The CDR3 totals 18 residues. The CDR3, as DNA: TGTGCCAGCTCACCACCCCCATGGGAGGTCAGCTCCTACAATGAGCAGTTCTTC. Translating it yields CASSPPPWEVSSYNEQFF. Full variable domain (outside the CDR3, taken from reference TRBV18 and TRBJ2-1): NAGVMQNPRHLVRRRGQEARLRCSPMKGHSHVYWYRQLPEEGLKFMVYLQKENIIDESGMPKERFSAEFPKEGPSILRIQQVVRGDSAAYFCASSPPPWEVSSYNEQFFGPGTRLTVL.

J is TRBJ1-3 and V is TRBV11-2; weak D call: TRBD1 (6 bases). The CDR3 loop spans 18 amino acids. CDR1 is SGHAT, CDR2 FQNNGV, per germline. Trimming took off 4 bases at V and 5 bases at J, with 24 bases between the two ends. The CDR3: CASSSYRLPLDSRNTIYF. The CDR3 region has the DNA TGTGCCAGCAGCTCATACCGCCTACCCCTGGACAGCCGAAACACCATATATTTT.

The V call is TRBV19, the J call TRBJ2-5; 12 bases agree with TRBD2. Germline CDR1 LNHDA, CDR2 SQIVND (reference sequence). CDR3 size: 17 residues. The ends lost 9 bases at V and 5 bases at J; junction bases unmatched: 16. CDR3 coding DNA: TGTGCCAGCCGAGGGATAGGACTAGCGGGGACCCGGGAGACCCAGTACTTC. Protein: CASRGIGLAGTRETQYF.

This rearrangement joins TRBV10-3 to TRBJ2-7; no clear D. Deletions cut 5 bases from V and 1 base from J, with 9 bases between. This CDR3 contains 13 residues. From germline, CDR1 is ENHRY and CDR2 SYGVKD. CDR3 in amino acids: CAISLGISYEQYF. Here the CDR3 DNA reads TGTGCCATCAGTCTAGGGATTTCCTACGAGCAGTACTTC.

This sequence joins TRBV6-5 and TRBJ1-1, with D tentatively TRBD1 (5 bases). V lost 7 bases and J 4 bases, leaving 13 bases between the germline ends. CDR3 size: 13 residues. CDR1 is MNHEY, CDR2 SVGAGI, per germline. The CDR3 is CASTRGGGTEAFF. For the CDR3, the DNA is TGTGCCAGCACTCGTGGGGGAGGCACTGAAGCTTTCTTT.

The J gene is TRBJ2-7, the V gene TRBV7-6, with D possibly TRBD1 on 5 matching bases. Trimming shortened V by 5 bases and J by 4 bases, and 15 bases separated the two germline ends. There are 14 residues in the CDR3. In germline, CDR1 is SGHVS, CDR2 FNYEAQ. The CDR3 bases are TGTGCCAGCAGCCGAACTGCGACAGTATACGAGCAGTACTTC. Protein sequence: CASSRTATVYEQYF.

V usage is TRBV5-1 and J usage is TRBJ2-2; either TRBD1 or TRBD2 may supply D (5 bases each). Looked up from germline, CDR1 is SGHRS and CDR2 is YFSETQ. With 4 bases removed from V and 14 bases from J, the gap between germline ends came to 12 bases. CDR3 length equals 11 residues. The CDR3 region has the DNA TGCGCCAGCAGCCTCCGGGGCCGCCTGTTTTTT. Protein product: CASSLRGRLFF.